A selection of T cell receptor beta chains follows, all from one sample in a study of blood T cell repertoires in COVID-19. Profiled with immunoSEQ multiplex PCR; TCRdb holds only in-frame clones, not every one. The sample has 260,000 or so clones, 70% to 90% seen once. The sample taken for sequencing was PBMCs or T cells enriched from blood (not recorded which). All receptors come from a woman in her thirties or forties with acute COVID-19. Both conserved end residues are part of each CDR3. A D gene is named only where the DNA matches it firmly. Clone sizes are given selectively: once, few, many, or a class where the clone is expanded.

-	TRBV12-3/TRBV12-4	-	TRBJ1-4	CASSLQNNEKLFF	TGTGCCAGCAGTTTACAAAATAATGAAAAACTGTTTTTT
TRBD1	TRBV29-1	-	TRBJ1-1	CSSLQGAHPTEAFF	TGCAGCTCTCTACAGGGGGCGCATCCCACTGAAGCTTTCTTT
TRBD2	TRBV11-2	-	TRBJ2-1	CASSLVGTSGSGPNEQFF	TGTGCCAGCAGCTTAGTAGGGACTAGCGGGAGTGGACCCAATGAGCAGTTCTTC
-	TRBV2	-	TRBJ1-1	CASSGRYTSTEAFF	TGTGCCAGCAGTGGCAGGTATACTTCCACTGAAGCTTTCTTT
-	TRBV10-1	-	TRBJ1-1	CASSETALNTEAFF	TGCGCCAGCAGTGAGACAGCCCTGAACACTGAAGCTTTCTTT
-	TRBV7-8	once	TRBJ2-5	CASSPSPTGVLETQYF	TGTGCCAGCAGCCCCTCCCCCACGGGAGTTTTAGAGACCCAGTACTTC
-	TRBV5-1	-	TRBJ2-1	CASSTRTAGSYNEQFF	TGCGCCAGCAGCACAAGGACGGCGGGCTCCTACAATGAGCAGTTCTTC
TRBD1	TRBV2	-	TRBJ1-2	CASSSQGARVSGFYGYTF	TGTGCCAGCAGTTCTCAGGGGGCGCGTGTCTCAGGGTTCTATGGCTACACCTTC
-	TRBV19	few	TRBJ1-2	CASSIVTWQGNYGYTF	TGTGCCAGTAGTATAGTCACTTGGCAGGGGAACTATGGCTACACCTTC
-	TRBV12-5	-	TRBJ2-4	CASGLVRGSSNIQYF	TGTGCTAGTGGTTTGGTTCGGGGGTCCTCAAACATTCAGTACTTC
-	TRBV11-3	-	TRBJ2-7	CASSDWGVYEQYF	TGTGCCAGCAGCGATTGGGGGGTATACGAGCAGTACTTC
-	TRBV4-3	-	TRBJ2-3	CASSQGPESDTQYF	TGCGCCAGCAGCCAAGGTCCTGAGTCAGATACGCAGTATTTT
TRBD1	TRBV19	-	TRBJ1-1	CASKGQSSTEAFF	TGTGCCAGTAAGGGACAGTCGAGCACTGAAGCTTTCTTT
TRBD1	TRBV24-1	-	TRBJ2-7	CATSDPGQGARQYF	TGTGCCACCAGTGACCCCGGACAGGGAGCCAGGCAGTACTTC
-	TRBV4-2	-	TRBJ1-2	CASSQDRAGDGYTF	TGTGCCAGCAGCCAAGACCGTGCGGGCGATGGCTACACCTTC
-	TRBV28	-	TRBJ1-5	CASIAVGAGNQPQHF	TGTGCCAGCATCGCGGTTGGAGCTGGCAATCAGCCCCAGCATTTT
-	TRBV28	-	TRBJ1-5	CASSRGVGFNQPQHF	TGTGCCAGCAGTAGGGGTGTCGGGTTCAATCAGCCCCAGCATTTT
TRBD2	TRBV3-1/TRBV3-2	-	TRBJ2-1	CASSQVRTSVVSDEQFF	TGTGCCAGCAGCCAAGTCCGGACTAGCGTTGTCTCCGATGAGCAGTTCTTC
TRBD2	TRBV10-3	-	TRBJ2-1	CAISESGTNSYNEQFF	TGTGCCATCAGTGAGAGCGGGACTAACTCCTACAATGAGCAGTTCTTC
-	TRBV27	-	TRBJ1-5	CASSFNRDQPQHF	TGTGCCAGCAGTTTCAACAGGGATCAGCCCCAGCATTTT
TRBD2	TRBV27	-	TRBJ2-2	CASSWGGGELFF	TGTGCCAGCAGTTGGGGGGGCGGGGAGCTGTTTTTT
TRBD1	TRBV28	-	TRBJ1-5	CASRQRDRLSSSNQPQHF	TGTGCCAGCAGGCAACGGGACAGGTTGTCTAGTAGCAATCAGCCCCAGCATTTT
TRBD1	TRBV15	-	TRBJ1-2	CATSRGPDRGYGYTF	TGTGCCACCAGCAGAGGCCCGGACAGGGGCTATGGCTACACCTTC
TRBD2	TRBV9	-	TRBJ2-3	CASSVAPSGTGGPSTDTQYF	TGTGCCAGCAGCGTAGCACCTAGTGGGACGGGGGGACCTAGCACAGATACGCAGTATTTT
TRBD1	TRBV7-2	-	TRBJ2-5	CASSSDRGQWETQYF	TGTGCCAGCAGCTCTGACAGGGGGCAATGGGAGACCCAGTACTTC
-	TRBV11-3	once	TRBJ1-1	CASSLGRAQPNTEAFF	TGTGCCAGCAGCTTAGGGCGGGCACAGCCGAACACTGAAGCTTTCTTT
-	TRBV5-3	-	TRBJ2-5	CARSFRRGETQYF	TGTGCCAGAAGCTTTCGGAGGGGAGAGACCCAGTACTTC
-	TRBV6-5	-	TRBJ2-5	CASIRGARETQYF	TGTGCCAGCATAAGGGGCGCGAGGGAGACCCAGTACTTC
-	TRBV11-2	-	TRBJ1-5	CASSLDPGNNQPQHF	TGTGCCAGCAGCTTAGATCCTGGCAACAATCAGCCCCAGCATTTT
TRBD2	TRBV4-1	-	TRBJ2-1	CASSLAGASYNEQFF	TGCGCCAGCAGCCTCGCGGGAGCATCCTACAATGAGCAGTTCTTC
TRBD1	TRBV14	-	TRBJ1-5	CASRPGTGVGNQPQHF	TGTGCCAGCAGACCAGGGACAGGGGTGGGCAATCAGCCCCAGCATTTT
-	TRBV6-5	-	TRBJ1-1	CASSYPGFTEAFF	TGTGCCAGCAGTTACCCGGGGTTTACTGAAGCTTTCTTT
TRBD1	TRBV9	-	TRBJ2-7	CASSVATGGQGGEQYF	TGTGCCAGCAGCGTAGCTACAGGTGGACAGGGGGGCGAGCAGTACTTC
-	TRBV7-3	-	TRBJ2-2	CASSLDGLQYTGELFF	TGTGCCAGCAGCTTAGACGGACTCCAGTACACCGGGGAGCTGTTTTTT
TRBD2	TRBV28	-	TRBJ2-5	CASSATSGIKETQYF	TGTGCCAGCAGCGCGACTAGCGGGATAAAAGAGACCCAGTACTTC
TRBD1	TRBV3-1/TRBV3-2	-	TRBJ2-5	CASSQEDRAETQYF	TGTGCCAGCAGCCAAGAGGACAGGGCAGAGACCCAGTACTTC
-	TRBV2	-	TRBJ2-1	CASHLDTSFEQFF	TGTGCCAGCCATCTCGACACTTCATTCGAGCAGTTCTTC
TRBD2	TRBV7-9	-	TRBJ2-1	CASSLGGSPSYNEQFF	TGTGCCAGCAGCTTAGGCGGGAGCCCCTCCTACAATGAGCAGTTCTTC
TRBD1	TRBV9	-	TRBJ1-3	CASSVERAGGLPGNTIYF	TGTGCCAGCAGCGTAGAAAGGGCAGGGGGCCTTCCTGGAAACACCATATATTTT
-	TRBV28	-	TRBJ1-3	CASGSLHDSSGNTIYF	TGTGCCAGCGGTTCACTTCACGACAGCTCTGGAAACACCATATATTTT